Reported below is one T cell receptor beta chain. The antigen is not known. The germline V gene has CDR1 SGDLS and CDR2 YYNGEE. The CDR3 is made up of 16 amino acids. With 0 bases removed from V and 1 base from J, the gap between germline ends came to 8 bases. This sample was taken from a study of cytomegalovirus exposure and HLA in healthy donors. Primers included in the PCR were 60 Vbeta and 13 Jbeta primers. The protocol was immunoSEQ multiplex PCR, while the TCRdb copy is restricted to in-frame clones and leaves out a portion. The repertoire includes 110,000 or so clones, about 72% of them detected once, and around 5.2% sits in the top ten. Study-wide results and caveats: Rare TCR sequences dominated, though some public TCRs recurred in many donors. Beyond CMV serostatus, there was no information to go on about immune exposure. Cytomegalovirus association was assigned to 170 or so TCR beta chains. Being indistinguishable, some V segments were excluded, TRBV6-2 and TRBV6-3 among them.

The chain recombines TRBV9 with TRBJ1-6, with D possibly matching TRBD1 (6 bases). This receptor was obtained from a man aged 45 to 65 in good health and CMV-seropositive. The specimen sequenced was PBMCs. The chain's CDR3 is CASSVATGSYNSPLHF. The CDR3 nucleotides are TGTGCCAGCAGCGTAGCTACAGGGTCCTATAATTCACCCCTCCACTTT.